This entry describes one T cell receptor (beta chain). Its cognate antigen is unknown. These data belong to a study of T-cell reconstitution after alpha-beta-depleted transplantation in children. General study points: Where some patients showed high TCRbeta diversity at day 60, it came from recipient T cells and thymic progenitors that had survived.

It was with unique molecular identifiers that the TCRbeta library was prepared. TCRdb processed the PCR reads anew with MiXCR; each CDR3 protein has one entry. The sample consists of around 130,000 distinct CDR3 sequences, roughly 9% of them appearing once. CDR3 size: 14 residues. V gave up 3 bases and J gave up 3 bases, with 9 bases separating them. Germline-derived CDR1 and CDR2 are SGHTA and FQGNSA. Sequenced material: PBMCs, mostly from graft donor cells, taken 180 days after TCRalphabeta/CD19-depleted stem cell transplant. The chain uses TRBV7-2 and TRBJ2-1; a possible D gene is TRBD2 (5 bases). This TCR derives from a girl in the first two years of life who had a stem cell transplant for combined immunodeficiency, so the T cells may come from the graft donor. The CDR3 DNA sequence: TGTGCCAGCAGCTTTGAGGGCTTCTACAATGAGCAGTTCTTC. Translated: CASSFEGFYNEQFF.